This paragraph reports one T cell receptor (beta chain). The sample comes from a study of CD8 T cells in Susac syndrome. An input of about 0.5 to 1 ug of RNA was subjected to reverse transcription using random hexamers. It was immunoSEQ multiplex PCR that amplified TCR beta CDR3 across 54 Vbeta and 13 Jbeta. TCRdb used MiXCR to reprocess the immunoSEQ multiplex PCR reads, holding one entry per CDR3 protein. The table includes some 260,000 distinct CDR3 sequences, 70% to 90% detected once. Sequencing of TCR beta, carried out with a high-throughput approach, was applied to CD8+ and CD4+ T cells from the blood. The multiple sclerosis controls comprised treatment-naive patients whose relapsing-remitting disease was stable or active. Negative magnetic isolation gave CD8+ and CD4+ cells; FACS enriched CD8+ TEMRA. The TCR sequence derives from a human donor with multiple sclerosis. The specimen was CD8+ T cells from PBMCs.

CDR3 bases: TGTGCCAGCAGCCTTTCCGGGACTACCAATGAGCAGTTCTTC. It yields the protein CASSLSGTTNEQFF. This chain links TRBV3-1 with TRBJ2-1; 7 bases agree with TRBD2. This CDR3 region has 14 residues. The germline V gene has CDR1 LGHDT and CDR2 YNNKEL (reference sequence). V shed 4 bases, J shed 6 bases, and the junction held 6 bases outside the gene matches.